Listed below are T cell receptor beta chains from one sample, sequenced in a study of long-term antiretroviral therapy in people with HIV. Generated by immunoSEQ multiplex PCR, the TCRdb table keeps only in-frame clones and is missing some. The sample contains about 41,000 clones, about 95% of which appear only once. The sequences come from unsorted PBMCs, collected 9 to 9.5 years after starting antiretroviral therapy. These receptors all stem from a man aged 25 to 40 with HIV. Both conserved end residues are part of each CDR3. D genes are given only for firm matches. A row's size may be missing; if present it is once, few, many or a size class.

size,J,D,V,DNA,CDR3
-,TRBJ1-5,-,TRBV28,TGTGCCAGCAGTAATGAGGGGGGCAATCAGCCCCAGCATTTT,CASSNEGGNQPQHF
-,TRBJ1-3,TRBD1,TRBV28,TGTGCCAGCAGTTTCCAAACAGGGGCTGGAAACACCATATATTTT,CASSFQTGAGNTIYF
-,TRBJ2-3,-,TRBV6-1,TGTGCCAGCAGCCGGAATCGGGATACGCAGTATTTT,CASSRNRDTQYF
-,TRBJ2-7,-,TRBV2,TGTGCCAGCAGTGAGGGCAGCGTGTACGAGCAGTACTTC,CASSEGSVYEQYF
-,TRBJ2-1,-,TRBV7-8,TGTGCCAGCAGCTTGGACCGAAATGAGCAGTTCTTC,CASSLDRNEQFF
-,TRBJ1-1,-,TRBV7-9,TGTGCCAGCAACCCAAACCCGAACACTGAAGCTTTCTTT,CASNPNPNTEAFF
-,TRBJ1-5,-,TRBV27,TGTGCGGCTGGGGAGGTTCAGCCCCAGCATTTT,CAAGEVQPQHF
once,TRBJ2-5,-,TRBV5-1,TGCGCCAGCAGCCTGCCTGCCGGGGGAGAGACCCAGTACTTC,CASSLPAGGETQYF
-,TRBJ1-3,-,TRBV28,TGTGCCAGCAGTTTGGAGATCGGTTTTGGAAACACCATATATTTT,CASSLEIGFGNTIYF
-,TRBJ1-1,-,TRBV7-9,TGTGCCAGCAGCAATCAGAGGGTGGCTGAAGCTTTCTTT,CASSNQRVAEAFF
-,TRBJ1-2,-,TRBV2,TGTGCCCATACAGGTGCAGGGGACTATGGCTACACCTTC,CAHTGAGDYGYTF
-,TRBJ2-3,-,TRBV27,TGTGCCAGCAGTTTATCGCCCTTTGACAGGACCCACAATACGCAGTATTTT,CASSLSPFDRTHNTQYF
-,TRBJ1-1,-,TRBV21-1,TGTGCCAGCACCTACGACTTAAGGGACACTGAAGCTTTCTTT,CASTYDLRDTEAFF
-,TRBJ1-2,-,TRBV7-9,TGTGCCAGCAGCCAGAACAACAATAATGGCTACACCTTC,CASSQNNNNGYTF
-,TRBJ2-5,TRBD2,TRBV7-6,TGTGCCAGCAGCTTAATGGGGGAGGGAGATCAAGAGACCCAGTACTTC,CASSLMGEGDQETQYF
-,TRBJ2-3,-,TRBV12-5,TGTGCTAGTGGTTCCCGAACGGATACGCAGTATTTT,CASGSRTDTQYF
-,TRBJ1-6,-,TRBV19,TGTGCCAGTAGTATGGATGGTTATTCACCCCTCCACTTT,CASSMDGYSPLHF
-,TRBJ1-2,-,TRBV5-6,TGTGCCAGCAGCTTAGGGACAAGATCCTATGGCTACACCTTC,CASSLGTRSYGYTF
-,TRBJ2-1,TRBD1,TRBV7-2,TGTGCCAGCAGCTTGGGGACAGCTAACGAGCAGTTCTTC,CASSLGTANEQFF
-,TRBJ1-4,-,TRBV15,TGTGCCTCAGGGAGGGCAACTAATGAAAAACTGTTTTTT,CASGRATNEKLFF
-,TRBJ1-1,-,TRBV7-3,TGTGCCAGCAGCTTACTAGGGGACACTGAAGCTTTCTTT,CASSLLGDTEAFF
-,TRBJ2-3,TRBD1,TRBV2,TGTGCCAGCAGTGCTCAGGGGGCAGGCACAGATACGCAGTATTTT,CASSAQGAGTDTQYF
-,TRBJ2-3,-,TRBV10-2,TGCGCCAGCAGAGCCACAGGGGATACGCAGTATTTT,CASRATGDTQYF
-,TRBJ1-2,-,TRBV28,TGTGCCAGCAGTTTAGGCGGGGTTAACTATGGCTACACCTTC,CASSLGGVNYGYTF